This T cell receptor beta chain was identified in a study of shared clonotypes between healthy human individuals. Overall study: Each donor had three CD4 naive, three CD4 memory, two CD8 naive and one CD8 memory plate.

This clone is a singleton in its sample. What it binds is not known. The study's findings and limits: Against clonotypes common to all four donors, non-shared ones had lower generation probabilities.

Some 30,000 T cell genomes (about 0.2 ug DNA) went into each sorted-subset replicate. Profiling relied on immunoSEQ multiplex PCR, and the TCRdb table lists in-frame clones only, not all of them. The sample shows fewer than 2.5 million clones, roughly 93% of them seen only once. Germline CDR1 reads SNHLY; CDR2 reads FYNNEI. The CDR3 loop spans 15 amino acids. Trimming at V came to 7 bases and at J to 6 bases, leaving 10 bases not matched to a gene. The rearrangement joins TRBV2 to TRBJ2-1, with TRBD2 matching 9 bases. Sequencing used naive CD4+ T cells from PBMCs. Indicated subset: CD45RA+ positively selected. The sequence was obtained from a man in his late teens or twenties in good health. Some clones in this sample may be carry-over from other donors' samples. The CDR3 loop reads CASTGGREVPNEQFF. CDR3 coding DNA: TGTGCCAGCACCGGCGGGAGGGAGGTCCCCAATGAGCAGTTCTTC.